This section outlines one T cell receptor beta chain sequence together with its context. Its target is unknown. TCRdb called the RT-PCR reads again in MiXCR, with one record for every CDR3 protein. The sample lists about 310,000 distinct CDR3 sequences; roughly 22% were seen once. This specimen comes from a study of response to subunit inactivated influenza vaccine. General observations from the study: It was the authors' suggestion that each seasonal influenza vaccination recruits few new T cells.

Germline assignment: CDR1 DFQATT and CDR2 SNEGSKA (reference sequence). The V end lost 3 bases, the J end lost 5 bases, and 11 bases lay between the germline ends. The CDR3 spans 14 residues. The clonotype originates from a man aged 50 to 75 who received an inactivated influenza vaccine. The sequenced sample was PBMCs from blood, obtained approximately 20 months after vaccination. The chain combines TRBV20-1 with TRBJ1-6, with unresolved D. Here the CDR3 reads CSASDRTDNSPLHF. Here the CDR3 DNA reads TGCAGTGCTAGTGACCGGACGGATAATTCACCCCTCCACTTT.